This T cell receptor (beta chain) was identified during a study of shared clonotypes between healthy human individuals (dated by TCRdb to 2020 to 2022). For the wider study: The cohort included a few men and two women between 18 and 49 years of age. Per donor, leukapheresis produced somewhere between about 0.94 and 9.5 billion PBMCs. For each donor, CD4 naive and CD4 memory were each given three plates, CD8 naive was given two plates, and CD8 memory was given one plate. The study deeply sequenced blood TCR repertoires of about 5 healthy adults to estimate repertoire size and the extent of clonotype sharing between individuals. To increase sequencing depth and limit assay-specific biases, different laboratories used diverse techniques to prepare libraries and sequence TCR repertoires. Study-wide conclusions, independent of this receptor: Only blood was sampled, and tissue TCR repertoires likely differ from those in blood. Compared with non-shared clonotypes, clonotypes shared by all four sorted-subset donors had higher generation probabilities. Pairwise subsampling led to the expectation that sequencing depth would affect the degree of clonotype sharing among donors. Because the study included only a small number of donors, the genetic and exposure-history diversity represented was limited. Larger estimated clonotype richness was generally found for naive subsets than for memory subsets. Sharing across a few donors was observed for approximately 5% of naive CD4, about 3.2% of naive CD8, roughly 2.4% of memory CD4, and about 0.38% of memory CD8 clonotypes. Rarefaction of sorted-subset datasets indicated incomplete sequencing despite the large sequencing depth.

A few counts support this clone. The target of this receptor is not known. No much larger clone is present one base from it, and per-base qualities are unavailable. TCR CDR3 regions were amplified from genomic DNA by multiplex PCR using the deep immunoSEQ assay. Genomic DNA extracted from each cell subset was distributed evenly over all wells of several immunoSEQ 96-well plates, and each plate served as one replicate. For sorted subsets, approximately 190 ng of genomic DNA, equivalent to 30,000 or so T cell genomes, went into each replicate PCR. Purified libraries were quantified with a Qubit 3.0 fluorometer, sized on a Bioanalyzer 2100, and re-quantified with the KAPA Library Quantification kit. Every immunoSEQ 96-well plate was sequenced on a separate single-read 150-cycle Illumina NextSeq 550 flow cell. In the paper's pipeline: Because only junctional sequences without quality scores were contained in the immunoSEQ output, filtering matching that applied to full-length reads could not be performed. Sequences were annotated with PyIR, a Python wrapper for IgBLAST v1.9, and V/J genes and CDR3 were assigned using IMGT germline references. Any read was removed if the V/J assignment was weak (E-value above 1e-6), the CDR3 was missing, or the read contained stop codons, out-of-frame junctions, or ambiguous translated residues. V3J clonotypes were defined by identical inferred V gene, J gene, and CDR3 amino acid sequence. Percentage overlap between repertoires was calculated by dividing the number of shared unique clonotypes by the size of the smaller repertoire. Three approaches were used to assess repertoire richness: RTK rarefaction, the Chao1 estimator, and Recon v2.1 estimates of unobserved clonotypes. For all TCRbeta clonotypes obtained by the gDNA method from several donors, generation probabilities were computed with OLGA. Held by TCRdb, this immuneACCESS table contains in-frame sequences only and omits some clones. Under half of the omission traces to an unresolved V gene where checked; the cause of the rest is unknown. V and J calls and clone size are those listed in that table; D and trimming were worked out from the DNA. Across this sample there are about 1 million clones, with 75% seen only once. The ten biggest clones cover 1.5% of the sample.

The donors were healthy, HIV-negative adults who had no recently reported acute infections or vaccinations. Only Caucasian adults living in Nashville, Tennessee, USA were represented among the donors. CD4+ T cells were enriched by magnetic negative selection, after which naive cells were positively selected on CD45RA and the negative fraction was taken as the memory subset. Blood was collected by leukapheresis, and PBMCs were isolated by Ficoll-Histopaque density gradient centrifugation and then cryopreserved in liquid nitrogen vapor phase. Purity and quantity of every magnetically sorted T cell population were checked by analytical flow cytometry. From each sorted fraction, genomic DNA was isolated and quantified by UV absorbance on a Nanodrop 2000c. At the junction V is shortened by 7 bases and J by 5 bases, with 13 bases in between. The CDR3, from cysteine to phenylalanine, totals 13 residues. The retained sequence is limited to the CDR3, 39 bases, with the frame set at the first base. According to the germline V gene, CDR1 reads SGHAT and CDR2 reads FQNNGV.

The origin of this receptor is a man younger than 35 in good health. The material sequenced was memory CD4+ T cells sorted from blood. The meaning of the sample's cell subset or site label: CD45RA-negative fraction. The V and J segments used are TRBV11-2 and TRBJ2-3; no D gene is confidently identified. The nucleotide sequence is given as TGTGCCAGCAAAATTCCCGCAGGAGATACGCAGTATTTT. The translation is CASKIPAGDTQYF. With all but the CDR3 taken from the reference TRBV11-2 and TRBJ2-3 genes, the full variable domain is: EAGVAQSPRYKIIEKRQSVAFWCNPISGHATLYWYQQILGQGPKLLIQFQNNGVVDDSQLPKDRFSAERLKGVDSTLKIQPAKLEDSAVYLCASKIPAGDTQYFGPGTRLTVL.